What follows are 11 T cell receptor beta chains derived from one specimen sequenced in a study of T cells expressing NK-cell markers. With the 5' RACE reads reprocessed, TCRdb shows one record per CDR3 protein and no DNA. The listing contains about 550,000 distinct CDR3 sequences. Sequencing was done on a sample of blood T cells: a sorted CD56 or NKG2C T cell subset, CD4+ or CD8+ T cells, or bulk PBMC T cells (not recorded which). The receptors here all came from a man in his late teens or twenties in good health.

The chain couples TRBV29-1 to TRBJ2-1; TCRdb lists TRBD1, though no DNA is available to test this call. Germline V CDR1 and CDR2: SQVTM, ANQGSEA. CDR3 length: 13 residues. This chain's CDR3 is CSAGDRGRGEQFF.

J is TRBJ2-1 and V is TRBV20-1; TCRdb calls TRBD1, which cannot be checked without DNA. The CDR3 totals 14 residues. CDR1 DFQATT and CDR2 SNEGSKA come from the germline V gene (reference sequence). This CDR3 is CSAKGQEFYNEQFF.

The chain carries TRBV25-1 and TRBJ2-3. The CDR3 runs to 14 residues. Germline V gene data show CDR1 as MGHDK and CDR2 as SYGVNS. CDR3 region: CASSDRGNTDTQYF.

This sequence joins TRBV7-2 and TRBJ2-2; absent DNA, TCRdb's TRBD1 call cannot be checked. CDR1 and CDR2 (germline): SGHTA, FQGNSA. The CDR3 sequence is 16 residues long. The CDR3 reads CASSLVAGGHTGELFF.

The chain employs TRBV3-1 and TRBJ2-7; TCRdb lists TRBD2, though no DNA is available to test this call. CDR3 length: 19 amino acids. Germline V gene lookup returns CDR1 LGHDT and CDR2 YNNKEL (reference sequence). Here the CDR3 reads CASSQEGIELAGGRYEQYF.

This chain connects TRBV20-1 to TRBJ1-1; TCRdb proposes TRBD1, but this gene call is untestable without DNA. The CDR3 spans 15 residues. The germline CDR1 and CDR2 sequences are DFQATT and SNEGSKA (reference sequence). This chain's CDR3 is CSAGPSRSGQLEAFF.

The chain has TRBV5-1 and TRBJ2-1. The CDR3 sequence is 11 residues long. Per the germline V gene, CDR1 is SGHRS and CDR2 is YFSETQ. This CDR3 is CASSLQYEQFF. The full variable domain, rest sourced from reference TRBV5-1 and TRBJ2-1, is KAGVTQTPRYLIKTRGQQVTLSCSPISGHRSVSWYQQTPGQGLQFLFEYFSETQRNKGNFPGRFSGRQFSNSRSEMNVSTLELGDSALYLCASSLQYEQFFGPGTRLTVL.

V usage is TRBV5-1 and J usage is TRBJ2-1. CDR1 and CDR2 (germline): SGHRS, YFSETQ. This CDR3 comprises 12 residues. The CDR3 here is CASSQDNGEQFF.

The chain combines TRBV28 with TRBJ2-5; TCRdb calls TRBD1, which cannot be checked without DNA. Germline-derived CDR1 and CDR2 are MDHEN and SYDVKM. The CDR3 length is 15 residues. This chain's CDR3 is CASSLGGRSEETQYF.

V gene TRBV12-3 or TRBV12-4 combines with J gene TRBJ2-1; the D call from TCRdb, TRBD2, cannot be confirmed without DNA. The CDR3 consists of 14 residues. The CDR3 reads CASSWTSGYNEQFF.

V is TRBV20-1 and J is TRBJ2-3; as DNA is missing, the TRBD1 call by TCRdb cannot be tested. The length of the CDR3 is 15 residues. Germline V gene lookup returns CDR1 DFQATT and CDR2 SNEGSKA (reference sequence). CDR3: CSARDPRDGTDTQYF.